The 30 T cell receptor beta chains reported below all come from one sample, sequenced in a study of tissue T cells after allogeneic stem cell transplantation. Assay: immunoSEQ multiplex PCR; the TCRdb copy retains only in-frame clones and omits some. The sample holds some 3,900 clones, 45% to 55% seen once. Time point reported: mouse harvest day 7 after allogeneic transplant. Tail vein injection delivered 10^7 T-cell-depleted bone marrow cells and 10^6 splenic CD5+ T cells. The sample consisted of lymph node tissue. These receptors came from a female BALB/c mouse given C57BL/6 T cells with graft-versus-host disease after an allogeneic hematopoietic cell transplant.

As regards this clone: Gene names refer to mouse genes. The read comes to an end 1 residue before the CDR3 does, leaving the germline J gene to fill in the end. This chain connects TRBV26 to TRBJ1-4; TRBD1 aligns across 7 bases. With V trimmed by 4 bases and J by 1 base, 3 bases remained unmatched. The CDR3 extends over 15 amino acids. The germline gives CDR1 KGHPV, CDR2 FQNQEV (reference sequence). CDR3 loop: CASSPDRASNERLFF. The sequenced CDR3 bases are TGTGCCAGCAGTCCCGACAGGGCTTCCAACGAAAGATTATTT.

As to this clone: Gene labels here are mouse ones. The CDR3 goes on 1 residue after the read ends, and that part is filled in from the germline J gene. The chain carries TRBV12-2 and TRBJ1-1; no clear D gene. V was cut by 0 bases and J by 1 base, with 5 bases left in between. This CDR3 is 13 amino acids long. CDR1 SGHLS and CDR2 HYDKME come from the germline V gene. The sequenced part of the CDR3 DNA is TGTGCCAGCTCTCTCGAGGGGAACACAGAAGTCTTC. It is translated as CASSLEGNTEVF. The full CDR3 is CASSLEGNTEVFF.

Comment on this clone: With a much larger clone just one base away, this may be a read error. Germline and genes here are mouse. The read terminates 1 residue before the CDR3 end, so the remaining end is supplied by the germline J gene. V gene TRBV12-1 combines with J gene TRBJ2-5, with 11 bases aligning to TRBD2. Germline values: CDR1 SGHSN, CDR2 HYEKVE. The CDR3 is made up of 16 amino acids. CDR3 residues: CASSLPGLGVQGTQYF. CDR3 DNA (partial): TGTGCCAGCTCTCTTCCGGGACTGGGGGTCCAAGGCACCCAGTAC.

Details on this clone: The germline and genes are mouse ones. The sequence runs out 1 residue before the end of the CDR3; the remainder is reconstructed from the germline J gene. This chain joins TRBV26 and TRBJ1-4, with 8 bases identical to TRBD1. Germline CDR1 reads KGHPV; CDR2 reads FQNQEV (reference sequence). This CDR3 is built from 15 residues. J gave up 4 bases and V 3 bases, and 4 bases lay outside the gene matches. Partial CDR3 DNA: TGTGCCAGCAGTCTCGACAGGGGAGTCAACGAAAGATTATTT. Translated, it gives CASSLDRGVNERLF. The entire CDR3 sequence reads CASSLDRGVNERLFF.

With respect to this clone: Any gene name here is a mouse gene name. The CDR3 loop reads CASSLNGEDTQYF. The sequenced CDR3 bases are TGTGCCAGCAGTCTGAACGGAGAAGACACCCAGTAC. This chain connects TRBV26 to TRBJ2-5; no clear D. The read ends 1 residue before the CDR3 terminus; that terminus is restored from the germline J gene. Trimming pared 2 bases from V and 4 bases from J, leaving 7 bases between. Germline values: CDR1 KGHPV, CDR2 FQNQEV (reference sequence). The CDR3 totals 13 residues.

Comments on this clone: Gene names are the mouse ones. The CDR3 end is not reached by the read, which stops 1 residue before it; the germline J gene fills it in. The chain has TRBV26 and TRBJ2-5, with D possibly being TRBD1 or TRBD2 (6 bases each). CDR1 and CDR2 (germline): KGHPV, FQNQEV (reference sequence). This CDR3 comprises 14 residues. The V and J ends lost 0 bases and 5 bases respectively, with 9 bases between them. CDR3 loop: CASSLSGAGDTQYF. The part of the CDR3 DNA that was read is TGTGCCAGCAGTCTGTCGGGGGCGGGAGACACCCAGTAC.

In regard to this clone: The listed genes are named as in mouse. The DNA read from the CDR3 is TGTGCCAGCAGCCAAGAACTGGGGGGACATGCAGAAACGCTGTAT. Translated, it gives CASSQELGGHAETLY. The entire CDR3 sequence reads CASSQELGGHAETLYF. The chain links TRBV5 to TRBJ2-3, with TRBD2 matching over 9 bases. The read ends 1 residue before the CDR3 terminus; that terminus is restored from the germline J gene. V dropped 0 bases and J dropped 2; count of bases not matched to a gene: 3. From germline, CDR1 is LGHNA and CDR2 YNLKQL (reference sequence). This CDR3 has 16 residues.

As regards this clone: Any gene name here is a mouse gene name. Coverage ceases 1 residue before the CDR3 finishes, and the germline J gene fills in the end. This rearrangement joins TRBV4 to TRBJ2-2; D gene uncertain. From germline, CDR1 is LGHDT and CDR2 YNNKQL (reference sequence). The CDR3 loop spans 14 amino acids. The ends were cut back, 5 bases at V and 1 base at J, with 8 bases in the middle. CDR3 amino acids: CASSRGKNTGQLYF. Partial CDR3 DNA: TGTGCCAGCAGCCGCGGCAAAAACACCGGGCAGCTCTAC.

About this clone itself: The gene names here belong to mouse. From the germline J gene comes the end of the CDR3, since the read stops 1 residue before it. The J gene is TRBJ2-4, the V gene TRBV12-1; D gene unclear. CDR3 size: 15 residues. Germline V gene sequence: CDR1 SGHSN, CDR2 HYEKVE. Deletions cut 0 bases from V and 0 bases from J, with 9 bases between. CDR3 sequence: CASSLAQTSQNTLYF. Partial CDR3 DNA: TGTGCCAGCTCTCTCGCACAAACTAGTCAAAACACCTTGTAC.

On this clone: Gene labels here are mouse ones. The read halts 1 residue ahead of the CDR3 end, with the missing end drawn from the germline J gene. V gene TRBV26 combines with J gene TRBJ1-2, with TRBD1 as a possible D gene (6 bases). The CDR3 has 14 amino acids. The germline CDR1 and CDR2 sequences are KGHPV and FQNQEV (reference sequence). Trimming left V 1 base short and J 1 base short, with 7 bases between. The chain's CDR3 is CASSLLGQNSDYTF. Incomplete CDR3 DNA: TGTGCCAGCAGTCTGTTGGGACAAAACTCCGACTACACC.

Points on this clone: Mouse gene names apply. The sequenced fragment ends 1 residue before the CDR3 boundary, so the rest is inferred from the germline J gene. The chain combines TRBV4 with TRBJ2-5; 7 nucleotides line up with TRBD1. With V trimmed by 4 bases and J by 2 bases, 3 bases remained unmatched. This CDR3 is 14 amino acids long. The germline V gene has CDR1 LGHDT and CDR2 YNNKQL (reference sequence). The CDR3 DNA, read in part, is TGTGCCAGCAGCTTGACAGGGACCCAAGACACCCAGTAC. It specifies CASSLTGTQDTQY. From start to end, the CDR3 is CASSLTGTQDTQYF.

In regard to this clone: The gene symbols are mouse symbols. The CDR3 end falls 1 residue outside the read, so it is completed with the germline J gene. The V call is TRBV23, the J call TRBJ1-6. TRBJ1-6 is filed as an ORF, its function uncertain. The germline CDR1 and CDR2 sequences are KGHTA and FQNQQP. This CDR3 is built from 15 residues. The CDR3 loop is CSSRRGYSYNSPLYF. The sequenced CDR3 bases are TGCTCCAGCAGGAGGGGCTATTCCTATAATTCGCCCCTCTAC.

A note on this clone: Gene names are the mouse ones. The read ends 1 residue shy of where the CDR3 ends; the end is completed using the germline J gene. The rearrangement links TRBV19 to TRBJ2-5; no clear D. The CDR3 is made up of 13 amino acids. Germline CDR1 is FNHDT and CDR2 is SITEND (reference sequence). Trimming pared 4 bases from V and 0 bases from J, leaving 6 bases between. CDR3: CASSRVNQDTQYF. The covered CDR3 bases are TGTGCCAGCAGTCGGGTTAACCAAGACACCCAGTAC.

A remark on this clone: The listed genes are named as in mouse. CDR3 region: CSSVGGNTQYF. The covered CDR3 bases are TGCTCCAGCGTCGGCGGGAACACCCAGTAC. This sequence joins TRBV23 and TRBJ2-5. With the read ending 1 residue before the CDR3 end, the germline J gene is used to fill in that end. The CDR3 runs to 11 residues. Germline V gene lookup returns CDR1 KGHTA and CDR2 FQNQQP.

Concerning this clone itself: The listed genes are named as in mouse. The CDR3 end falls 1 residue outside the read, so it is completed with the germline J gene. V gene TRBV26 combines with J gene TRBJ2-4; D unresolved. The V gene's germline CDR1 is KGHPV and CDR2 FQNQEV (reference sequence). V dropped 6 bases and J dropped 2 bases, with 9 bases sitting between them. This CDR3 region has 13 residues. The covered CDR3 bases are TGTGCCAGCAGCCCGGACGCTCAAAACACCTTGTAC. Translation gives CASSPDAQNTLY. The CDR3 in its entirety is CASSPDAQNTLYF.

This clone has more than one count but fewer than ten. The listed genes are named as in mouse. CDR3 loop: CSSSKLGGAPGQLYF. The CDR3 DNA, read in part, is TGCTCCAGCAGCAAACTGGGGGGGGCTCCTGGGCAGCTCTAC. V gene TRBV23 combines with J gene TRBJ2-2; no DNA check was done on the table's D call, TRBD2. The read terminates 1 residue before the CDR3 end, so the remaining end is supplied by the germline J gene. Germline V gene data show CDR1 as KGHTA and CDR2 as FQNQQP. The CDR3 totals 15 residues.

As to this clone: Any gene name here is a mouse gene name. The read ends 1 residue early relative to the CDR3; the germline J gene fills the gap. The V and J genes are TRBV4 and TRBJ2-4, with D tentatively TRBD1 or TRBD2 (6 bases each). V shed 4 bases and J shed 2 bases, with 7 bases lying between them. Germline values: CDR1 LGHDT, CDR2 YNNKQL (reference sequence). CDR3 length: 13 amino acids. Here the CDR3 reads CASSWGLQNTLYF. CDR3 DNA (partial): TGTGCCAGCAGCTGGGGGCTTCAAAACACCTTGTAC.

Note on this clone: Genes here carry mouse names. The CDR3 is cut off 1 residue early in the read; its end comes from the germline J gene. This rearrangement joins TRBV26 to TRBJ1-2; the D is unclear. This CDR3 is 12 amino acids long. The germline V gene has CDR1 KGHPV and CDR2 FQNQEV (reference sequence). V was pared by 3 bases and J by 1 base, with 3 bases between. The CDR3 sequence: CASSLVNSDYTF. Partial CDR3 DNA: TGTGCCAGCAGTCTTGTAAACTCCGACTACACC. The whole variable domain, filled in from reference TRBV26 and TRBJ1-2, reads NSKVIQTPRYLVKGQGQKAKMRCIPEKGHPVVFWYQQNKNNEFKFLINFQNQEVLQQIDMTEKRFSAECPSNSPCSLEIQSSEAGDSALYLCASSLVNSDYTFGSGTRLLVI.

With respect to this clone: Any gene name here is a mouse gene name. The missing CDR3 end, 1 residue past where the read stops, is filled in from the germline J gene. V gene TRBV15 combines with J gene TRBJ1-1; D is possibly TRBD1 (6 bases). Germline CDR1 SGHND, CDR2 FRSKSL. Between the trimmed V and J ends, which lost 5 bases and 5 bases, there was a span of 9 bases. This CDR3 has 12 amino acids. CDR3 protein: CASSPQGTEVFF. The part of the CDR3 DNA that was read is TGTGCCAGCAGTCCCCAGGGGACAGAAGTCTTC.

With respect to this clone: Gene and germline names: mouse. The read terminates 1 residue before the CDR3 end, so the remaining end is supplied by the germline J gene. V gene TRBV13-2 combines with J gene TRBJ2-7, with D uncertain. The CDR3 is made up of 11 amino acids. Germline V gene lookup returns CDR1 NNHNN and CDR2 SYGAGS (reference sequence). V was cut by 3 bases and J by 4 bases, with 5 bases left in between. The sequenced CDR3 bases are TGTGCCAGCGGTGCCCAATATGAACAGTAC. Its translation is CASGAQYEQY. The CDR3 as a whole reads CASGAQYEQYF.

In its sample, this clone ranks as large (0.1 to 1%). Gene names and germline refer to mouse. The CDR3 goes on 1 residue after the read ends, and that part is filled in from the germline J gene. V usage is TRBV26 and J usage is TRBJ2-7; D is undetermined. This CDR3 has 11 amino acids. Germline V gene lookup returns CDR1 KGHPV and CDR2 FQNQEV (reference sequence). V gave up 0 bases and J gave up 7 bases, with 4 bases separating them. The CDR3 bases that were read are TGTGCCAGCAGTCTGTCGTGGGAACAGTAC. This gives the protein CASSLSWEQY. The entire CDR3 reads CASSLSWEQYF.

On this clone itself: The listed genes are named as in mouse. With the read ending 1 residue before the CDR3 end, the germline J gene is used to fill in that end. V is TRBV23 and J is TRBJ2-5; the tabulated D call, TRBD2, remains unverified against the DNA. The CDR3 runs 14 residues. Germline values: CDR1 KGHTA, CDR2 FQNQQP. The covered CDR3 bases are TGCTCCAGCAGTCAATCGACTGTGCAAGACACCCAGTAC. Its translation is CSSSQSTVQDTQY. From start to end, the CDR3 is CSSSQSTVQDTQYF.

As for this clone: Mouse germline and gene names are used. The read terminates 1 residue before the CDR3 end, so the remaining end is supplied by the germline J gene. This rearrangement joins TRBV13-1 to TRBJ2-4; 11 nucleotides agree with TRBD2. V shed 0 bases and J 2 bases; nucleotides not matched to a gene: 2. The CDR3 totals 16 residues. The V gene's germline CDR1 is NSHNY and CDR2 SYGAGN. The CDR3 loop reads CASSDGTGGHQNTLYF. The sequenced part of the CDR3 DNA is TGTGCCAGCAGTGATGGGACTGGGGGGCATCAAAACACCTTGTAC.

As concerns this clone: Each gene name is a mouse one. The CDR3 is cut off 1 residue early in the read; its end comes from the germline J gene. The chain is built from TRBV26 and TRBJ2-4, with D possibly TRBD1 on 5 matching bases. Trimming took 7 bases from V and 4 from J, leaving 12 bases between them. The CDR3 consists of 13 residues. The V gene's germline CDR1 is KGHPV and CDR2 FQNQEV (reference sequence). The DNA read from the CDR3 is TGTGCCAGCACCCCGACAGAAAAAAACACCTTGTAC. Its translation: CASTPTEKNTLY. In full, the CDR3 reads CASTPTEKNTLYF.

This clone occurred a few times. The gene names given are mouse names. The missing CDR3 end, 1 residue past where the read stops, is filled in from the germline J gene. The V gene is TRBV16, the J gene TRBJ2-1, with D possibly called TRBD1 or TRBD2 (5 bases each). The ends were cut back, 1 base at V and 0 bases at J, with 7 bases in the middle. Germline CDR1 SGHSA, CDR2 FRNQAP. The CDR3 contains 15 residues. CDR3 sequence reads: CASSLAGVNYAEQFF. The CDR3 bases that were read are TGTGCAAGCAGCTTAGCGGGGGTTAACTATGCTGAGCAGTTC.

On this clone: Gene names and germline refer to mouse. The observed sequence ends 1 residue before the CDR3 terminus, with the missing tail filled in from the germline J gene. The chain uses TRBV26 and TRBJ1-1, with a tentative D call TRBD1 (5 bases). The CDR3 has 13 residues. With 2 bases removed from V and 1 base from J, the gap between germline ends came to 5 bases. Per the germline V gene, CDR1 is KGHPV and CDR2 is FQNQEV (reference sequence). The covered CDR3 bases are TGTGCCAGCAGTCTGGGGGGAAACACAGAAGTCTTC. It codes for CASSLGGNTEVF. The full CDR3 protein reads CASSLGGNTEVFF.

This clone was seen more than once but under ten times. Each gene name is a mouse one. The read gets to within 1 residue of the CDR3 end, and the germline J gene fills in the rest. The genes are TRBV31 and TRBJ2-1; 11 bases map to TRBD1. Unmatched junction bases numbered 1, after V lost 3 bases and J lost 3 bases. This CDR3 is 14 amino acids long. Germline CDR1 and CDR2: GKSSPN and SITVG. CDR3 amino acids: CAWSGTGGYAEQFF. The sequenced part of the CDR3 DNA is TGTGCCTGGAGCGGGACAGGGGGCTATGCTGAGCAGTTC.

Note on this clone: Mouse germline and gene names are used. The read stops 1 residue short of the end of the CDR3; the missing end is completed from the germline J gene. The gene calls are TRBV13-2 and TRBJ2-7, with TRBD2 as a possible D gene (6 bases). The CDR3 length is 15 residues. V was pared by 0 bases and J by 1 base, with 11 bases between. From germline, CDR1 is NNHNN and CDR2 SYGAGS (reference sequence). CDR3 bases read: TGTGCCAGCGGTGATGCATGGGGGATTTCCTATGAACAGTAC. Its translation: CASGDAWGISYEQY. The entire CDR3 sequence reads CASGDAWGISYEQYF.

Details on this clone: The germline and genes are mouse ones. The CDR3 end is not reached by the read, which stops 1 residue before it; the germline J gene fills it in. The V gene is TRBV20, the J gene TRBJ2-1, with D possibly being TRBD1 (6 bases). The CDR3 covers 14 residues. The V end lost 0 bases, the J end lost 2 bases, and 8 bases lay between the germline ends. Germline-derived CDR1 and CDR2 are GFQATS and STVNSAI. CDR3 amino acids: CGAREQGYYAEQFF. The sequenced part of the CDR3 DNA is TGTGGTGCTAGGGAACAGGGCTACTATGCTGAGCAGTTC.

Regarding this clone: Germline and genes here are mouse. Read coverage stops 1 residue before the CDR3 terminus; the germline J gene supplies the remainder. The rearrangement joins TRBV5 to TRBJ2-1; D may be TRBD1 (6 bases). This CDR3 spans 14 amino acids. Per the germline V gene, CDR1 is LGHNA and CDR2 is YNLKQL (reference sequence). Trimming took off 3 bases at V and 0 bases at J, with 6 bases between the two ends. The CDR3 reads CASSQDSNYAEQFF. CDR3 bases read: TGTGCCAGCAGCCAGGACAGTAACTATGCTGAGCAGTTC.